The sequence of this T cell receptor (beta chain) was determined in a study of vaccination effects on CD4 cells after COVID-19 (dated by TCRdb to about 2022). At the level of the whole study: Two doses of either the BNT162b2 or the mRNA-1273 mRNA SARS-CoV-2 vaccine were administered to participants. The study compared SARS-CoV-2 spike-specific CD4+ TCR repertoires before and after mRNA vaccination in COVID-19 convalescent patients and infection-naive vaccine recipients. The full study included 9 to 10 COVID-19 convalescent patients and a few SARS-CoV-2-naive healthy vaccine recipients. Cultures from other donors in the study were sequenced using the Oncomine TCR Beta short-read assay on an Illumina iSeq 100. Summary of the overall study and its limitations: The study was limited by a small number of convalescent patients and lacked early post-infection timepoints. In healthy vaccine recipients, vaccine-induced clones were almost all SARS-CoV-2 mono-reactive, with only 1 of 255 cross-reactive with common cold coronaviruses. Clones induced by infection and clones induced by vaccination both contracted markedly at late timepoints after vaccination, which fits with T cell responses waning over time.

Worth noting for this clone: The specificity of this receptor is unknown. Per-base qualities were not stored, and no clone one base away is much larger.

In the ViraFEST assay, PBMC were stimulated with viral peptide pools, and TCR sequencing was then used to find antigen-specific CD4+ T cell clonotypes based on their expansion. After around 10 days of culture, CD4+ T cells were isolated with the EasySep CD4+ T cell isolation kit. Negative nucleocapsid antibody results before and after vaccination confirmed that the healthy vaccine recipients had no prior SARS-CoV-2 infection. A few million PBMC per well were cultured in IMDM with roughly 5% human AB serum, 10 IU/ml IL-2 and gentamicin, plus 10 ug/ml peptides. Half of the culture medium was replaced with fresh IL-2-containing medium on days 3 and 7. Unless otherwise noted, each peptide stimulation condition was cultured in triplicate wells. Using Ficoll-Paque Plus gradient centrifugation, PBMC were separated from whole blood and then either used fresh or cryopreserved at -140C. The overlapping peptide pools covered the spike proteins of SARS-CoV-2 as well as those of the common cold coronaviruses HCoV-NL63, HCoV-OC43 and HCoV-229E. The QIAamp micro DNA kit was used to extract genomic DNA from the cultured CD4+ T cells.

Libraries came from the immunoSEQ multiplex PCR assay. DNA from the CD4+ T cells that had been cultured and isolated underwent TCR beta CDR3 sequencing. On the authors' methods: Non-productive TCR sequences were removed and reads were trimmed to the CDR3 region, keeping CDR3s of at least 7 amino acids. Antigen-specific clonotypes were identified using the MANAFEST web app by comparison of expansion in peptide wells against reference cultures. To be called positive, a clone needed expansion at FDR<0.05 compared with the reference and with all other wells, an odds ratio greater than 5, and a frequency greater than 0.1% in two replicate wells. A clonotype was called cross-reactive if it was significantly expanded both in SARS-CoV-2 spike wells and in at least one common cold coronavirus spike condition. CDR3 similarity was assessed by Levenshtein distance using the stringdist R package, and unrooted trees were constructed with ape in R 3.6.1. TCRdb carries this immuneACCESS record with in-frame sequences only. Its versions omit some clonotypes, under half of them owing to an unresolved V gene in the studies checked, with the rest unexplained. The V and J calls and clone size were taken over from that table, and D and trimming were inferred from the DNA. The sample profile shows roughly 41,000 clones; roughly 66% of them were found once. The ten biggest clones cover about 15% of the sample.

This specimen consisted of CD4+ T cells from PBMCs cultured with HCoV-OC43 spike peptides, obtained before COVID-19 vaccination. The meaning of the sample's cell subset or site label: HCoV-OC43 spike overlapping peptide pool stimulation. The sequence derives from a human donor who received a COVID-19 vaccine.

CDR3 protein: CASTKGPGQGASQPQHF. DNA sequence: TGTGCCAGTACTAAAGGTCCTGGACAGGGGGCAAGTCAGCCCCAGCATTTT. The rearranged chain carries TRBV19 and TRBJ1-5; 11 middle bases align to TRBD1. The germline V gene encodes CDR1 LNHDA and CDR2 SQIVND (reference sequence). Relative to germline, V is missing 7 bases and J is missing 6 bases, with 14 bases of the junction outside any gene match. Measured from the cysteine to the phenylalanine, the CDR3 is 17 residues long. Only the CDR3 DNA stays, 51 bases, in frame from base 1. With all but the CDR3 taken from the reference TRBV19 and TRBJ1-5 genes, the full variable domain is: DGGITQSPKYLFRKEGQNVTLSCEQNLNHDAMYWYRQDPGQGLRLIYYSQIVNDFQKGDIAEGYSVSREKKESFPLTVTSAQKNPTAFYLCASTKGPGQGASQPQHFGDGTRLSIL.